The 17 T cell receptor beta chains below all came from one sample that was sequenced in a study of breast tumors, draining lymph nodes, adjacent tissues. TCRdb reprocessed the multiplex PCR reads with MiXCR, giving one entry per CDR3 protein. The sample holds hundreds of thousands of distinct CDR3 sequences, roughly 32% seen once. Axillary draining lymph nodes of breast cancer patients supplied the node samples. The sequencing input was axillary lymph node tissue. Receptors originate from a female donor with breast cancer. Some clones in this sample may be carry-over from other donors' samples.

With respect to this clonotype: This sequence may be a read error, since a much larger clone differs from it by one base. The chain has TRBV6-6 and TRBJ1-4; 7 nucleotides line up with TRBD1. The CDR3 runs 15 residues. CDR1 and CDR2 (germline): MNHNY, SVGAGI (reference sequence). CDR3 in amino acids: CASSNSSGGNEKLFF. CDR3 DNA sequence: TGTGCCAGCAGTAACTCATCAGGGGGGAATGAAAAACTGTTTTTT.

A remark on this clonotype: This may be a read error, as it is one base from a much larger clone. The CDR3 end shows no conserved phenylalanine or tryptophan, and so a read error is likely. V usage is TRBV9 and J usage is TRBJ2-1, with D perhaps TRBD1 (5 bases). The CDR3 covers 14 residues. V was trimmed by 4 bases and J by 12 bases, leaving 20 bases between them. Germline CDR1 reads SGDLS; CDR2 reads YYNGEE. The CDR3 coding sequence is TGTGCCAGCAGCCCCGTGGACACCCGGGCCGGGCAGTTCCTC. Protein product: CASSPVDTRAGQFL.

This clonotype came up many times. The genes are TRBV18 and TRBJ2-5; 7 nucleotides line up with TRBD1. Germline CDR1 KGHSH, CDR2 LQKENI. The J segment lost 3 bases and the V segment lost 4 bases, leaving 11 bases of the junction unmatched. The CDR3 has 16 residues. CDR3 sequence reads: CASSQNTGTAKETQYF. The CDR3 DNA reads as TGTGCCAGCTCACAAAACACCGGGACAGCAAAAGAGACCCAGTACTTC. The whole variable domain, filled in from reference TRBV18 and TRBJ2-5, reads NAGVMQNPRHLVRRRGQEARLRCSPMKGHSHVYWYRQLPEEGLKFMVYLQKENIIDESGMPKERFSAEFPKEGPSILRIQQVVRGDSAAYFCASSQNTGTAKETQYFGPGTRLLVL.

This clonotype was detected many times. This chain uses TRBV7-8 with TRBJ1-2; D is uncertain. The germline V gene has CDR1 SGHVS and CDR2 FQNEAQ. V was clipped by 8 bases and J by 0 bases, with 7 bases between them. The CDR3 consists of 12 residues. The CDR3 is CASGNTNYGYTF. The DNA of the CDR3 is TGTGCCAGCGGCAATACTAACTATGGCTACACCTTC.

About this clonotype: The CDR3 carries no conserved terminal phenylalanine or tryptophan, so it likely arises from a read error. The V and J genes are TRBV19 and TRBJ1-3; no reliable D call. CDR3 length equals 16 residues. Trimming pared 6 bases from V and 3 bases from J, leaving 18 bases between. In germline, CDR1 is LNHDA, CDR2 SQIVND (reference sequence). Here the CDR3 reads CASSVEGVVGGNTIYS. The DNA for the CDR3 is TGTGCCAGTAGCGTAGAAGGAGTGGTGGGTGGAAACACCATATATTCT.

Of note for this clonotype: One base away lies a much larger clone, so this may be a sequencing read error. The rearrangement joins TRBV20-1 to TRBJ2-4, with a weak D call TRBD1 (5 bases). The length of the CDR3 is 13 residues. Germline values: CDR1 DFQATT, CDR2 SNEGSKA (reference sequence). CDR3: CSAYPGAKSIQYF. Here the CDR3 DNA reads TGCAGTGCCTACCCTGGGGCCAAAAGCATTCAGTACTTC.

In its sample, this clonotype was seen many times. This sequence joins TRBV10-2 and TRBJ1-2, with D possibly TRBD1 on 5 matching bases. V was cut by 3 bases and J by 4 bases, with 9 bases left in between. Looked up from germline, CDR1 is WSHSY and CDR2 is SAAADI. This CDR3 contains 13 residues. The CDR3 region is CASSDRVSYGYTF. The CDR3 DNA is TGCGCCAGCAGTGACAGGGTCTCCTATGGCTACACCTTC.

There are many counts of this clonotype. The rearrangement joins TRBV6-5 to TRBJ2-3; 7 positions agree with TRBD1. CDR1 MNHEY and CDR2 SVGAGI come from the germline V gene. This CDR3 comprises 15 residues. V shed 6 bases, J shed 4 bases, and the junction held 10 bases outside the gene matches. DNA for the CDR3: TGTGCCAGCAGCACTACAGGGGTAAAAGCAGATACGCAGTATTTT. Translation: CASSTTGVKADTQYF.

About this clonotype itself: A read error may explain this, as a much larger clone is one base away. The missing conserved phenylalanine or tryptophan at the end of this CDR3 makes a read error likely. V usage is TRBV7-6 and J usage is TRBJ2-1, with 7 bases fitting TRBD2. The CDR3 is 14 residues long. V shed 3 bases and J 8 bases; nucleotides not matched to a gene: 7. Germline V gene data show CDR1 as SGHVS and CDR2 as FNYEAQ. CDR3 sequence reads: CASSFLAGVHEQFL. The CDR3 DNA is TGTGCCAGCAGCTTCTTGGCGGGAGTTCATGAGCAGTTCCTC.

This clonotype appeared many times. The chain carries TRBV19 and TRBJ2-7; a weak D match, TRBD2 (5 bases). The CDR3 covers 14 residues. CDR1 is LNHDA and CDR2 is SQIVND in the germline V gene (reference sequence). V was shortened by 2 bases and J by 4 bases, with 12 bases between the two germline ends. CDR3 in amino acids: CASSIRSAGYEQYF. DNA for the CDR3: TGTGCCAGTAGTATACGGTCCGCGGGTTACGAGCAGTACTTC.

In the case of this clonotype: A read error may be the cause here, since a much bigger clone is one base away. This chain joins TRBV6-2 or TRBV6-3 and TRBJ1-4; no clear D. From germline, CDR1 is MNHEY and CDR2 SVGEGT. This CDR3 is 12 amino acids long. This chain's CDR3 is CACSSATEKLFF. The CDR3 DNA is TGTGCCTGCAGTTCAGCGACGGAAAAACTGTTTTTT.

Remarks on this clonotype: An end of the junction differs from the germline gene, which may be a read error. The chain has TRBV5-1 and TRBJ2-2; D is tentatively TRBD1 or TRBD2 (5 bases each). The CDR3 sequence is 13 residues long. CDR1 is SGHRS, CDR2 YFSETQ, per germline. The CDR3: CASSLGNTGDLFF. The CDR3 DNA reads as TGCGCCAGCAGCTTGGGGAACACCGGGGACCTGTTTTTT.

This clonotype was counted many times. CDR3 region: CASSYTPGKSDEQYF. The CDR3 DNA sequence: TGTGCCAGCAGTTACACACCGGGTAAAAGCGACGAGCAGTACTTC. This chain links TRBV6-5 with TRBJ2-7; D is ambiguous. CDR1 and CDR2 from the germline V gene are MNHEY and SVGAGI. The CDR3 length is 15 residues. The ends were cut back, 2 bases at V and 5 bases at J, with 16 bases in the middle.

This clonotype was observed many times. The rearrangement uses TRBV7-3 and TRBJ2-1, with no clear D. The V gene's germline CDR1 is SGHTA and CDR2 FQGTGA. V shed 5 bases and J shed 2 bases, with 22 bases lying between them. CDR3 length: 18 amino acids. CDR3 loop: CASSRTAATVGTYNEQFF. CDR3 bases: TGTGCCAGCAGCCGAACGGCAGCGACCGTTGGGACCTACAATGAGCAGTTCTTC.

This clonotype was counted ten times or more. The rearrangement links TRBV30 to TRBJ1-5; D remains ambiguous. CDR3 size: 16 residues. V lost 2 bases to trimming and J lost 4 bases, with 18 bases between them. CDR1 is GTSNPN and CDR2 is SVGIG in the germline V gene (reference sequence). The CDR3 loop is CAWSSTSRGVNQPQHF. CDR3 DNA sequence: TGTGCCTGGAGTTCAACCTCCAGAGGAGTAAATCAGCCCCAGCATTTT.

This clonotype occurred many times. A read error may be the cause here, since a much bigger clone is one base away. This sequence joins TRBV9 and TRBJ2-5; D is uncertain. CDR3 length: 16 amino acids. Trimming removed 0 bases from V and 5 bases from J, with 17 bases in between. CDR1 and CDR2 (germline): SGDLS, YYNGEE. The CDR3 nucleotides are TGTGCCAGCAGCGTAGGGCTCGGAAGGTCTGATGAGACCCAGTACTTC. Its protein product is CASSVGLGRSDETQYF.

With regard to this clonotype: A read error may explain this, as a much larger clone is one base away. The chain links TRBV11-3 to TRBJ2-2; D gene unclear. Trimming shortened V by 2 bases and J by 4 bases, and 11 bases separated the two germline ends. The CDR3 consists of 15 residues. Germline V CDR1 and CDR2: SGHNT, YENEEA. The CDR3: CASSLSHLTTGELFF. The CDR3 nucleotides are TGTGCCAGCAGCTTATCACACCTGACCACCGGGGAGCTGTTTTTT.